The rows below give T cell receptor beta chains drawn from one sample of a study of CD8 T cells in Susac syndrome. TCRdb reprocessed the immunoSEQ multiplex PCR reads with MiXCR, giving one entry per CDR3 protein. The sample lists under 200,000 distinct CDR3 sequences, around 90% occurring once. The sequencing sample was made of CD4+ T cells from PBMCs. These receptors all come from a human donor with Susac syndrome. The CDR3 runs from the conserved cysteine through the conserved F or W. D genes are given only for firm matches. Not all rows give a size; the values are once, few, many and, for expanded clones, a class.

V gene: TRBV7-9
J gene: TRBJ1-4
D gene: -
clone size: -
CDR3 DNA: TGTGCCAGCAGCTTAAGCGGGAGAGATGATGGAAAACTGTTTTTT
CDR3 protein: CASSLSGRDDGKLFF

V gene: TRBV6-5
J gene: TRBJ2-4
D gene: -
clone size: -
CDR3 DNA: TGTGCCAGCAGTGCGTCGGGGCGTGGAAACATTCAGTACTTC
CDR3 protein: CASSASGRGNIQYF

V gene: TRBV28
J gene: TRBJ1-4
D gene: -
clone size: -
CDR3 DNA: TGTGCCAGCAGCTCCGGGACCGAGGGAGAAAAACTGTTTTTT
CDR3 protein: CASSSGTEGEKLFF

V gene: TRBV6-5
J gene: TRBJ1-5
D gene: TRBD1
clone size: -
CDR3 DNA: TGTGCCAGCAGTTACTCAGATCCAGGGGGCGGCAATCAGCCCCAGCATTTT
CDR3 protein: CASSYSDPGGGNQPQHF

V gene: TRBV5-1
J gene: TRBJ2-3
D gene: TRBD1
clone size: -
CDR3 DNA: TGCGCCAGCAGCATAAGACAGGGCAACACAGATACGCAGTATTTT
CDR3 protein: CASSIRQGNTDTQYF

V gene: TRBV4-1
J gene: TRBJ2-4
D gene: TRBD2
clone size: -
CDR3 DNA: TGCGCCAGCAGCCCCGGGACTAGCGGGAGTCTAGCCAAAAACATTCAGTACTTC
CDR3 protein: CASSPGTSGSLAKNIQYF

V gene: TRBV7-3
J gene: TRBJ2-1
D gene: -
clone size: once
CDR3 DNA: TGTGCCAGCGGCGGGACAAAGTACAATGAGCAGTTCTTC
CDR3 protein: CASGGTKYNEQFF

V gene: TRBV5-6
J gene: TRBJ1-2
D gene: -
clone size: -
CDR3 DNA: TGTGCCAGCAGCCCCCCGGTGGGTAACTATGGCTACACCTTC
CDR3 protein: CASSPPVGNYGYTF

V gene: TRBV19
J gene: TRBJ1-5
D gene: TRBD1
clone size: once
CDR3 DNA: TGTGCCAGTAGTAGGGGACAGGGGCCTAGCAATCAGCCCCAGCATTTT
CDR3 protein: CASSRGQGPSNQPQHF

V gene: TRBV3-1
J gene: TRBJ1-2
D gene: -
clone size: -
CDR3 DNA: TGTGCCAGCAGCCAGCAGGGGTGGGAAGATGGCTACACCTTC
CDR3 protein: CASSQQGWEDGYTF

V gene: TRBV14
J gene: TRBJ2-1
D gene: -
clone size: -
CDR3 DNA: TGTGCCAGCAGCCCCTCCACTGGGACAAAACTTTCCAATGAGCAGTTCTTC
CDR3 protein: CASSPSTGTKLSNEQFF

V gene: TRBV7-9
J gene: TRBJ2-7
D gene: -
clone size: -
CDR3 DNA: TGTGCCAGCAGCCCGGACGGGGACTACGAGCAGTACTTC
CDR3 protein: CASSPDGDYEQYF

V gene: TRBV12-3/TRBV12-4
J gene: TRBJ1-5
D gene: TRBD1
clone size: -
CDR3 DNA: TGTGCCAGCAGCCTCGATGGACAGGACCATCAGCCCCAGCATTTT
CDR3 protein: CASSLDGQDHQPQHF

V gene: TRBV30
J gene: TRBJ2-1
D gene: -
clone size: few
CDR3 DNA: TGTGCCTGGAGTGGGACACAGGTAATTAGCGAGCAGTTCTTC
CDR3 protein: CAWSGTQVISEQFF

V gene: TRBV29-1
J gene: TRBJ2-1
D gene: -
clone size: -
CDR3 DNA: TGCAGCGTTCAGGATATGAGAATCAATGAGCAGTTCTTC
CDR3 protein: CSVQDMRINEQFF

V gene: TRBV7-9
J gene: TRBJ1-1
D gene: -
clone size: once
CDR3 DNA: TGTGCCAGCAGCTTAGAGGTCCGGGGGAGGGGCACTGAAGCTTTCTTT
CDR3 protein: CASSLEVRGRGTEAFF

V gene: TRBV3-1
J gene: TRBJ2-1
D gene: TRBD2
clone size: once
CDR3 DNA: TGTGCCAGCAGCCCCTCGGGACTAGCGGGAGTCCGGGAGCAGTTCTTC
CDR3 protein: CASSPSGLAGVREQFF

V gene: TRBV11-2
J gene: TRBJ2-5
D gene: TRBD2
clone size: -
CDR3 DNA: TGTGCCAGCAGCTCCTTAGCGGGATGGGGGGAGACCCAGTACTTC
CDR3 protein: CASSSLAGWGETQYF

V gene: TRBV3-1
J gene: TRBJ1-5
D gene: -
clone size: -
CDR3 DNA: TGTGCCAGTCAACAAAGGGGCGTCGATCAGCCCCAGCATTTT
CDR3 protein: CASQQRGVDQPQHF

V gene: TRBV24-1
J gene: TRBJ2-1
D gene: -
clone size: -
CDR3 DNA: TGTGCCACCAGTGATTTGGACGCGAGCTCCTACAATGAGCAGTTCTTC
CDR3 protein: CATSDLDASSYNEQFF

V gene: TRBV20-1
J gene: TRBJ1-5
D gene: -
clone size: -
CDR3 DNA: TGCAGTGCTAGAGATGGACCGAGCAATCAGCCCCAGCATTTT
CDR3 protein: CSARDGPSNQPQHF

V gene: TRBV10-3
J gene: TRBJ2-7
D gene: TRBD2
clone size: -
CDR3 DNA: TGTGCCATCACCCCGGGATCGGGGGGCTACGAGCAGTACTTC
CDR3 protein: CAITPGSGGYEQYF

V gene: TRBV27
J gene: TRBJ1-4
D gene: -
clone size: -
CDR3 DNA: TGTGCCAGCAGTGATCTCGTGGGGACCGTTAAGGAAAAACTGTTTTTT
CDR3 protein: CASSDLVGTVKEKLFF

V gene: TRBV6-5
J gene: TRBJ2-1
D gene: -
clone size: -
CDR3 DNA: TGTGCCAGCAGTCGAACAGGATACAATGAGCAGTTCTTC
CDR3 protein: CASSRTGYNEQFF

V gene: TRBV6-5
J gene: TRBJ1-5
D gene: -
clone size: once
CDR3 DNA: TGTGCCAGCAGTCGGAACCGGGTGGGCAATCAGCCCCAGCATTTT
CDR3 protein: CASSRNRVGNQPQHF

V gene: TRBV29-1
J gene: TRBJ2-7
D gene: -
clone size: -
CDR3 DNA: TGCAGCGTTGAAGTGGGTAGCTCCTACGAGCAGTACTTC
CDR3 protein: CSVEVGSSYEQYF

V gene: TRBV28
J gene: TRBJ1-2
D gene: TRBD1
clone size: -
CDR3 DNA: TGTGCCAGCAGCCGCCATACAGGGGGACATGGCTACACCTTC
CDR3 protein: CASSRHTGGHGYTF

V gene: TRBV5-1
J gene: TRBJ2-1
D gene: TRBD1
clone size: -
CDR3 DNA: TGCGCCAGCTGCCTAGACAGGGGAGGCTACAATGAGCAGTTCTTC
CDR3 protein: CASCLDRGGYNEQFF

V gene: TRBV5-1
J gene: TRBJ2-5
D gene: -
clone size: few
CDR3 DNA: TGCGCCAGCAGCTTGGCCGAAGAGACCCAGTACTTC
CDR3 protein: CASSLAEETQYF

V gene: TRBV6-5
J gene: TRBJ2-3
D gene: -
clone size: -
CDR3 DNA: TGTGCCAGCAGTTCGGGCAGCCACACAGATACGCAGTATTTT
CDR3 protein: CASSSGSHTDTQYF

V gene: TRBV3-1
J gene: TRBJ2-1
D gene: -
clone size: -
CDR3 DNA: TGTGCCAGCAGCCAGCCCAGGGGTTCTGAGCAGTTCTTC
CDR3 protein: CASSQPRGSEQFF

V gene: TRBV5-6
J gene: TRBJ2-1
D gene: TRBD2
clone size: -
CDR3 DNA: TGTGCCAGCAGCTTATTAGCGGGGGGGCTCGAACGGGAGCAGTTCTTC
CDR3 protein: CASSLLAGGLEREQFF

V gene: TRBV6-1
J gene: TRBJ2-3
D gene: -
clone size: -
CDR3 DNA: TGTGCCAGCAGCCGGACAGATTCCACAGATACGCAGTATTTT
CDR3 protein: CASSRTDSTDTQYF

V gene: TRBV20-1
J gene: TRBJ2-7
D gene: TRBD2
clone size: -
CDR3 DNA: TGCAGTGCTAGACTGACACCAAGGGGTAGCGGGAGAGGTGAGCAGTACTTC
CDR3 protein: CSARLTPRGSGRGEQYF

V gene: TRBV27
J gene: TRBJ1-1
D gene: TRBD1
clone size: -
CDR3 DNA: TGTGCCAGCAGTTTGACAGGGAGGACTGAAGCTTTCTTT
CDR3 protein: CASSLTGRTEAFF

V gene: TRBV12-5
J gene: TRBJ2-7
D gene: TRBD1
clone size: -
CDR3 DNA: TGTGCTAGTGGTTTGGTAATGGGGACAGGGAGCTCCTACGAGCAGTACTTC
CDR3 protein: CASGLVMGTGSSYEQYF

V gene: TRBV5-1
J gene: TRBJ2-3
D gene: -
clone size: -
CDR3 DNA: TGCGCCAGCAGCTTGCTCGCAGATACGCAGTATTTT
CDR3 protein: CASSLLADTQYF

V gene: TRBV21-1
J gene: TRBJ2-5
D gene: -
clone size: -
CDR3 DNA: TGTGCCAGCAGCGCACGAACAGGGAGATCGGAGACCCAGTACTTC
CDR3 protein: CASSARTGRSETQYF

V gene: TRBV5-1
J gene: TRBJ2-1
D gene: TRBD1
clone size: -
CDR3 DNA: TGCGCCAGCAGCTTGGAGGGACAGGGGTCTTCCGATGAGCAGTTCTTC
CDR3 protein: CASSLEGQGSSDEQFF

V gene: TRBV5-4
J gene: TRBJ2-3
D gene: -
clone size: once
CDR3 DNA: TGTGCCAGCAGCAGGGGACTCCTGAGCACAGATACGCAGTATTTT
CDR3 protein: CASSRGLLSTDTQYF

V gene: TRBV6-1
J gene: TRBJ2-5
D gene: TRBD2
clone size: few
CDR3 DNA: TGTGCCAGCAGTGAAACAAGCGGGAGTGGGGAGACCCAGTACTTC
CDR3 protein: CASSETSGSGETQYF

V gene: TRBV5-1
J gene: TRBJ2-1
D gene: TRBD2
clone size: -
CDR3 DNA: TGCGCCAGCAGCTCGCCCGGGACTAACAATGAGCAGTTCTTC
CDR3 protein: CASSSPGTNNEQFF

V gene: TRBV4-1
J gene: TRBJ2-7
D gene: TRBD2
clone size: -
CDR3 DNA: TGCGCCAGCAGCCAAGATCTCTTCGGACTAGCGGGATCGCGCGAGCAGTACTTC
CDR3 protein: CASSQDLFGLAGSREQYF

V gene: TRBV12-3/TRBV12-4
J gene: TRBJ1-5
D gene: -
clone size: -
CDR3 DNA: TGTGCCAGCAGTTTCGGCGGGGGCGAATTAAGCAATCAGCCCCAGCATTTT
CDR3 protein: CASSFGGGELSNQPQHF

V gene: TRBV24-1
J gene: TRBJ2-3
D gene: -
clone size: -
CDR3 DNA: TGTGCCACCAGTGATTTTGCGGGGATCGGCACAGATACGCAGTATTTT
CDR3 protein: CATSDFAGIGTDTQYF

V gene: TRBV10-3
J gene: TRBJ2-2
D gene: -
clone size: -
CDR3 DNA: TGTGCCATCTCGGACGGGGAGCTGTTTTTT
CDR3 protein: CAISDGELFF

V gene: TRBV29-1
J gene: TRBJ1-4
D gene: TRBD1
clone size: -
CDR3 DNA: TGCAGCGCGACAGGGCCAACTAATGAAAAACTGTTTTTT
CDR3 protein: CSATGPTNEKLFF